The rows below give T cell receptor beta chains drawn from one sample of a study of blood T cells in healthy people across ages. TCRdb reprocessed the 5' RACE reads via MiXCR and lists one record per CDR3 protein. The profile shows roughly 1.6 million distinct CDR3 sequences, about 31% of them singletons. Sequencing used blood. These TCRs come from a woman in her twenties or thirties in good health. Each CDR3 is given with its conserved first and last residue. The order of the fields is V gene, D gene, J gene, clone size, CDR3 DNA, CDR3 protein. The D gene is left open where the match is weak. Only some rows state a clone size, as once, few, many or a class for expanded clones.

>TRBV28|.|TRBJ1-5|.
TGTGCCAGCAGTAGCTCCGAAGAAGGTGGGTTGCCCCAGCATTTT
CASSSSEEGGLPQHF
>TRBV6-1|.|TRBJ1-5|.
TGTGCCAGCAAGATTAGACAGGAACCAAGCAATCAGCCCCAGCATTTT
CASKIRQEPSNQPQHF
>TRBV7-9|TRBD1|TRBJ2-7|few
TGTGCCAGCAGCTCCGGGACAGGGGCTAGCGAGCAGTACTTC
CASSSGTGASEQYF
>TRBV4-1|TRBD1|TRBJ2-7|.
TGCGCCAGCAGCCAGACAGGGAGTGGTGGCTCCTACGAGCAGTACTTC
CASSQTGSGGSYEQYF
>TRBV29-1|.|TRBJ2-1|few
TGCAGCGTGGCAGTACGATACAATGAGCAGTTCTTC
CSVAVRYNEQFF
>TRBV7-8|TRBD1|TRBJ2-4|few
TGTGCCAGCAGCTTAGAAGGATCCGGGACAGGGAAGGACAAAAACATTCAGTACTTC
CASSLEGSGTGKDKNIQYF
>TRBV7-3|.|TRBJ1-3|.
TGTGCCAGCAGCTCTCTAGTAATCGGAAACACCATATATTTT
CASSSLVIGNTIYF
>TRBV4-1|TRBD1|TRBJ2-1|few
TGCGCCAGCAGCCAATCGGGACAGGGGGCGGATGGGCAGTTCTTC
CASSQSGQGADGQFF
>TRBV7-9|TRBD2|TRBJ2-3|.
TGTGCCAGCAGCTTAGAACGGGGGGGCTTTACAGATACGCAGTATTTT
CASSLERGGFTDTQYF
>TRBV3-1|.|TRBJ2-5|few
TGTGCCAGCGCCTCGCGGGCCCAAGAGACCCAGTACTTC
CASASRAQETQYF
>TRBV7-2|TRBD2|TRBJ2-3|few
TGTGCCAGCAGCTGGGGACTAGCGGGAGGATCCACAGATACGCAGTATTTT
CASSWGLAGGSTDTQYF
>TRBV7-3|.|TRBJ1-6|.
TGTGCCAGCAGCTTTAACAGGGAGATTTATAATTCACCCCTCCACTTT
CASSFNREIYNSPLHF
>TRBV7-8|TRBD2|TRBJ2-1|.
TGTGCCAGCACCTCTCGGAGCGGGAGCGACAATGAGCAGTTCTTC
CASTSRSGSDNEQFF
>TRBV27|.|TRBJ2-7|.
TGTGCCAGCAGCCTTCGAGCGGGTGCCAGCTCCTACGAGCAGTACTTC
CASSLRAGASSYEQYF
>TRBV4-1|TRBD2|TRBJ2-7|few
TGCGCCAGCAGCCACGGACTAGCGGACCCCTCCTACGAGCAGTACTTC
CASSHGLADPSYEQYF
>TRBV29-1|TRBD2|TRBJ2-7|many
TGCAGCGTTGTGGAGCGGGGGGACTACGAGCAGTACTTC
CSVVERGDYEQYF
>TRBV28|.|TRBJ1-2|.
TGTGCCAGCAGTTTCAACAACTATGGCCACACCTTC
CASSFNNYGHTF
>TRBV4-1|TRBD1|TRBJ2-2|few
TGCGCCAGCAGCCAAAGGCAGGGGGCTGTCACCGGGGAGCTGTTTTTT
CASSQRQGAVTGELFF
>TRBV5-1|TRBD1|TRBJ1-1|few
TGCGCCAGCAGCACCGGACAGGCCCAGGGGATTGAAGCTTTCTTT
CASSTGQAQGIEAFF
>TRBV7-3|TRBD2|TRBJ2-1|few
TGTGCCAGCAGCTTACTTTTAGCGGGGGGTCTCTACAATGAGCAGTTCTTC
CASSLLLAGGLYNEQFF
>TRBV4-2|.|TRBJ2-6|many
TGTGCCAGCAGCCAAGATCGGGACCACTCTGGGGCCAACGTCCTGACTTTC
CASSQDRDHSGANVLTF
>TRBV14|.|TRBJ2-7|.
TGTGCCAGCAGCCAAGGACCTTTGGAACAGGACGAGCAGTACTTC
CASSQGPLEQDEQYF
>TRBV7-6|.|TRBJ2-1|few
TGTGCCAGCAGCCGAGGTCCGGACTACAATGAGCAGTTCTTC
CASSRGPDYNEQFF
>TRBV7-9|TRBD2|TRBJ2-1|once
TGTGCCAGCAGCTTGTCGGGGATCTTACTAGCGAGATCCTACGATGAGCAGTTCTTC
CASSLSGILLARSYDEQFF
>TRBV12-3/TRBV12-4|.|TRBJ2-7|many
TGTGCCAGCAGCTCGAACGGCCGGGGTGAGCAGTACTTC
CASSSNGRGEQYF
>TRBV7-2|.|TRBJ2-5|many
TGTGCCAGCAGCTTCTCAGTGACCCAGTACTTC
CASSFSVTQYF
>TRBV9|TRBD1|TRBJ2-1|.
TGTGCCAGCAGCGTTACCGGGACAGATAACAATGAGCAGTTCTTC
CASSVTGTDNNEQFF
>TRBV4-1|.|TRBJ2-7|few
TGCGCCAGCAGCCAAGCTTCCCAGGGACTTGGTTACGAGCAGTACTTC
CASSQASQGLGYEQYF
>TRBV7-9|TRBD2|TRBJ2-3|.
TGTGCCAGCAGCTTAGCGGGGACTAGCGCGGGCACAGATACGCAGTATTTT
CASSLAGTSAGTDTQYF
>TRBV7-7|.|TRBJ2-1|many
TGTGCCAGCAGCTTACACGGACAGTACAATGAGCAGTTCTTC
CASSLHGQYNEQFF
>TRBV6-2/TRBV6-3|.|TRBJ2-1|.
TGTGCCGTCAAAGGAGACGGAGCCTACAATGAGCAGTTCTTC
CAVKGDGAYNEQFF
>TRBV7-2|TRBD1|TRBJ2-5|many
TGTGCCAGCAGCCCAAGGTACAGGGGAGAGACCCAGTACTTC
CASSPRYRGETQYF
>TRBV6-2/TRBV6-3|.|TRBJ1-4|few
TGTGCCAGCAGTTACTCGGGGACTTCTCGAGAAAAACTGTTTTTT
CASSYSGTSREKLFF
>TRBV20-1|TRBD2|TRBJ2-3|.
TGCAGTGCTCCCCGGACTAGCGGCAAGCCAGATACGCAGTATTTT
CSAPRTSGKPDTQYF
>TRBV6-6|TRBD2|TRBJ2-7|.
TGTGCCAGCAGTTACTTGTCGGGGGGATCCTACGGGCAGTACTTC
CASSYLSGGSYGQYF
>TRBV20-1|.|TRBJ1-6|.
TGCAGTGCTGGCAGTTCACTCCTTCTCCACTTT
CSAGSSLLLHF
>TRBV20-1|.|TRBJ2-3|few
TGCAGTGCTAGTTCGTACCCAGATACGCAGTATTTT
CSASSYPDTQYF
>TRBV9|TRBD1|TRBJ2-2|once
TGTGCCAGCAGCGACAACCGGGGCGGGACAGGGAGGTCCGGGGAGCTGTTTTTT
CASSDNRGGTGRSGELFF
>TRBV9|TRBD2|TRBJ2-1|.
TGTGCCAGCAGCCCCCAGGGACTAGCGGGAGGGGATGAGCAGTTCTTC
CASSPQGLAGGDEQFF
>TRBV4-1|.|TRBJ1-4|.
TGCGCCAGCAGCCAAGAGTTTGGGGTTGGGGAAAAACTGTTTTTT
CASSQEFGVGEKLFF
>TRBV9|TRBD1|TRBJ2-3|many
TGTGCCAGCAGCCCCCGACAGGACAGGACCACAGATACGCAGTATTTT
CASSPRQDRTTDTQYF
>TRBV7-8|.|TRBJ1-2|few
TGTGCCAGCAGCCAGCGGGACCCCTATGGCTACACCTTC
CASSQRDPYGYTF
>TRBV20-1|.|TRBJ2-2|.
TGCAGTGCTAGAAGCAGGGAGAGCACCGGGGAGCTGTTTTTT
CSARSRESTGELFF
>TRBV7-9|TRBD1|TRBJ2-4|.
TGTGCCAGCAGCTCTCTCCCGGGGACAGGGGCCTTTTCCTACGGGCAGTACTTC
CASSSLPGTGAFSYGQYF
>TRBV27|TRBD2|TRBJ2-1|.
TGTGCCAGCAGTTCAACCCGTGGACTAGCGGGTGAGCAGTTCTTC
CASSSTRGLAGEQFF